Listed here are 4 T cell receptor beta chains from one sample, sequenced in a study of T cells in localized non-small cell lung cancer (dated by TCRdb to between 2020 and 2021). The library was generated by the immunoSEQ multiplex PCR assay. In TCRdb, the immuneACCESS table is reduced to in-frame sequences with V and J assigned. These tables do not hold every clone; where another copy was compared, an unresolved V gene accounts for under half, and the others remain unexplained. This sample is represented by approximately 1,900 clones; 27% of them were singletons. The top ten hold about 14% of the sample. Material: lung tumor tissue, obtained before any cancer treatment. The receptor source for this set is a woman aged 35 to 70 with stage I lung adenocarcinoma.

The J gene is TRBJ1-2, the V gene TRBV19; 8 bases are shared with TRBD1. The germline V gene has CDR1 LNHDA and CDR2 SQIVND (reference sequence). V was pared by 4 bases and J by 6 bases, with 13 bases of the junction left unmatched. This CDR3 is 16 amino acids long. The CDR3 region is CASSNLPGQENDGYTF. CDR3 DNA: TGTGCCAGTAGTAACCTACCGGGACAGGAAAACGATGGCTACACCTTC.

The V and J genes are TRBV29-1 and TRBJ1-2; D is unresolved. CDR1 SQVTM and CDR2 ANQGSEA come from the germline V gene. Trimming pared 6 bases from V and 5 bases from J, leaving 13 bases between. The CDR3 runs 12 residues. CDR3: CSVVSSIYGYTF. In DNA form, the CDR3 reads TGCAGCGTCGTCAGCAGCATATATGGCTACACCTTC.

V gene TRBV19 combines with J gene TRBJ2-2, with D possibly being TRBD1 or TRBD2 (5 bases each). Germline V gene sequence: CDR1 LNHDA, CDR2 SQIVND (reference sequence). The V gene lost 5 bases and the J gene lost 3 bases, with 13 bases spanning the gap. This CDR3 has 15 amino acids. CDR3 in DNA: TGTGCCAGTAGTCCCCGGGGCGCCCACACCGGGGAGCTGTTTTTT. It codes for CASSPRGAHTGELFF. The variable domain in full, completed from reference TRBV19 and TRBJ2-2, reads DGGITQSPKYLFRKEGQNVTLSCEQNLNHDAMYWYRQDPGQGLRLIYYSQIVNDFQKGDIAEGYSVSREKKESFPLTVTSAQKNPTAFYLCASSPRGAHTGELFFGEGSRLTVL.

The genes are TRBV14 and TRBJ1-6; TRBD1 aligns across 8 bases. The V gene's germline CDR1 is SGHDN and CDR2 FVKESK. The CDR3 has 14 amino acids. V was clipped by 1 base and J by 13 bases; unmatched bases: 6. DNA for the CDR3: TGTGCCAGCAGCCAAGCGGGACAGGCGACCCCCCTCCACTTT. This sequence encodes CASSQAGQATPLHF.